The present T cell receptor beta chain was sequenced within a study of T cell changes during pregnancy in multiple sclerosis. Data came from immunoSEQ multiplex PCR; TCRdb stores just in-frame clones and leaves some out. The sample lists about 36,000 clones, 88% seen once, with under 0.75% in the top ten. The ends lost 1 base at V and 4 bases at J; junction bases unmatched: 5. This CDR3 region has 15 residues. Per germline, CDR1 SGHTA and CDR2 FQGNSA. The TCR originated in a female donor with multiple sclerosis, enrolled in a pregnancy study. This specimen was CD4+ T cells from peripheral blood mononuclear cells, taken in the first trimester of pregnancy. The chain combines TRBV7-2 with TRBJ2-7, with TRBD2 matching 9 bases. The DNA of the CDR3 is TGTGCCAGCAGCTTAGAGAGCGGGGGGCGGTACGAGCAGTACTTC. This gives the protein CASSLESGGRYEQYF. Full variable domain (remainder filled in from reference TRBV7-2 and TRBJ2-7): GAGVSQSPSNKVTEKGKDVELRCDPISGHTALYWYRQSLGQGLEFLIYFQGNSAPDKSGLPSDRFSAERTGGSVSTLTIQRTQQEDSAVYLCASSLESGGRYEQYFGPGTRLTVT.